Listed below are T cell receptor beta chains from one sample, sequenced in a study of blood T cell repertoires in COVID-19. The method was immunoSEQ multiplex PCR; TCRdb's version includes in-frame clones alone and lacks a portion of them. Of over 25,000 clones listed, around 84% are singletons. Sequenced material: peripheral blood. These receptors were taken from an elderly man with acute or convalescent COVID-19. CDR3s include the opening cysteine and the closing phenylalanine or tryptophan. The D gene is left open where the match is weak. Expanded clones get a size class; other rows say once, few or many, or leave the size out.

D	size	J	V	DNA	CDR3
TRBD1	.	TRBJ2-1	TRBV19	TGTGCCAGTAGTCCAAACAGGGGACACTACAATGAGCAGTTCTTC	CASSPNRGHYNEQFF
.	.	TRBJ1-3	TRBV9	TGTGCCAGCAGCGTAGGGGCGTCTTACTCTGGAAACACCATATATTTT	CASSVGASYSGNTIYF
.	once	TRBJ1-1	TRBV6-2/TRBV6-3	TGTGCCAGCAGTTACTCGATTTCAGGGAACACTGAAGCTTTCTTT	CASSYSISGNTEAFF
.	once	TRBJ1-2	TRBV5-6	TGTGCCAGCAGCTTGAGGAGGGCTCCTGGCTACACCTTC	CASSLRRAPGYTF
TRBD2	.	TRBJ2-3	TRBV4-1	TGCGCCAGCAGCCAGGCGGCCGGAGCGGGGGATCCTAGCACAGATACGCAGTATTTT	CASSQAAGAGDPSTDTQYF
.	few	TRBJ2-2	TRBV28	TGTGCCAGCAGTTTATCGTCAGCGGCCGGGGAGCTGTTTTTT	CASSLSSAAGELFF
TRBD1	.	TRBJ1-5	TRBV18	TGTGCCAGCTCTACAGGGGGCCCCAATCAGCCCCAGCATTTT	CASSTGGPNQPQHF
TRBD2	.	TRBJ2-1	TRBV7-2	TGTGCCAGCAGCTTAAACCCTCGACGGACTAGCGGGAATGAGCAGTTCTTC	CASSLNPRRTSGNEQFF
.	.	TRBJ2-7	TRBV3-1/TRBV3-2	TGTGCCAGCAGCCAAGGAACAGGGTCCAAGTACGAGCAGTACTTC	CASSQGTGSKYEQYF
.	.	TRBJ2-2	TRBV9	TGTGCCAGCAGCGCCACAGGTACCACCGGGGAGCTGTTTTTT	CASSATGTTGELFF
.	.	TRBJ2-3	TRBV1	TGCACCAGCAGCCAAGGGCCGGGGTCGAGTGGAGATACGCAGTATTTT	CTSSQGPGSSGDTQYF
.	.	TRBJ2-3	TRBV7-9	TGTGCCAGCAGCTTATTAGCCAGATTGGATACGCAGTATTTT	CASSLLARLDTQYF
TRBD1	.	TRBJ2-2	TRBV18	TGTGCCAGCTCACGGGGACAGGGAATCACCGGGGAGCTGTTTTTT	CASSRGQGITGELFF
TRBD1	once	TRBJ2-5	TRBV11-3	TGTGCCAGCAGCTCAACCGGGACAGGGTCTGGGGAGACCCAGTACTTC	CASSSTGTGSGETQYF
.	.	TRBJ2-2	TRBV6-5	TGTGCCAGCAGTTACTCGGGCGGGGGCCACACCGGGGAGCTGTTTTTT	CASSYSGGGHTGELFF
.	.	TRBJ1-2	TRBV3-1/TRBV3-2	TGTGCCAGCAGCCATTCGGACAGCTATGGCTACACCTTC	CASSHSDSYGYTF
.	.	TRBJ1-5	TRBV12-5	TGTGCTAGTGGTTTGATCTCGGGGGAAGTACCCGCTAGCAATCAGCCCCAGCATTTT	CASGLISGEVPASNQPQHF
.	few	TRBJ2-1	TRBV9	TGTGCCAGCAGCGTAGAGGGGTCAGGGCAGCTCTTC	CASSVEGSGQLF
TRBD1	.	TRBJ2-5	TRBV7-3	TGTGCCAGCAGCCCCGACAGGGGGCGCACGGAGACCCAGTACTTC	CASSPDRGRTETQYF
.	.	TRBJ2-2	TRBV15	TGTGCCACCAGCAGAGATGCGGAGGGGAACACCGGGGAGCTGTTTTTT	CATSRDAEGNTGELFF
.	.	TRBJ2-3	TRBV30	TGTGCCTGGAGCCGGGGGGCTGGCACAGATACGCAGTATTTT	CAWSRGAGTDTQYF
.	.	TRBJ1-2	TRBV5-1	TGCGCCAGCAGCCGCAGGGACATTTTTTCCCCCTATGGCTACACCTTC	CASSRRDIFSPYGYTF
.	.	TRBJ1-4	TRBV4-1	TGCGCCAGCAGCCACATCGGCCGGGACACTCAAAAACTGTTTTTT	CASSHIGRDTQKLFF
.	.	TRBJ2-5	TRBV5-1	TGCGCCAGCAGCTACGCGCAAGAGACCCAGTACTTC	CASSYAQETQYF
TRBD1	once	TRBJ2-2	TRBV5-6	TGTGCCAGCAGCTTAGGACAGGGAGTCGCCGGGGAGCTGTTTTTT	CASSLGQGVAGELFF
TRBD1	.	TRBJ1-2	TRBV6-1	TGTGCCAGCAGTGAAGCAGAGGACAGGGCTGGCTACACCTTC	CASSEAEDRAGYTF
TRBD2	once	TRBJ2-3	TRBV7-3	TGTGCCAGCAGCTCGACAGGGACTAGCGGCCCCACAGATACGCAGTATTTT	CASSSTGTSGPTDTQYF
.	once	TRBJ2-7	TRBV7-8	TGTGCCAGCAGCGTGGGGCCCGCCTACGAGCAGTACTTC	CASSVGPAYEQYF
TRBD1	.	TRBJ1-4	TRBV7-2	TGTGCCAGCAGCAGCTGGGACAGGGGGTCGGGAAAACTGTTTTTT	CASSSWDRGSGKLFF
.	few	TRBJ1-2	TRBV11-2	TGTGCCAGCAGCCATATCACCCGGAAGGACAGACACTATGGCTACACCTTC	CASSHITRKDRHYGYTF
.	.	TRBJ2-7	TRBV21-1	TGTGCCAGCAGCAAACGAGAGGCCTCCTACGAGCAGTACTTC	CASSKREASYEQYF
.	.	TRBJ2-5	TRBV7-2	TGTGCCAGCAGCTTTATAACAGGTCACAGAGAGACCCAGTACTTC	CASSFITGHRETQYF
TRBD2	.	TRBJ2-7	TRBV5-1	TGCGCCAGCAGCCTAGCGGGGGTTGGCGAGCAGTACTTC	CASSLAGVGEQYF
TRBD2	.	TRBJ2-1	TRBV5-6	TGTGCCAGCAGCTTGGGAGCGGGGGGGCGATTCTTC	CASSLGAGGRFF
TRBD2	.	TRBJ2-1	TRBV2	TGTGCCAGCAGTGAAAAACTAGCGGGGGCAAATGAGCAGTTCTTC	CASSEKLAGANEQFF
TRBD1	.	TRBJ2-3	TRBV5-6	TGTGCCAGCATTGTGGGGCGACAGGGGAGAACAGATACGCAGTATTTT	CASIVGRQGRTDTQYF
.	.	TRBJ2-3	TRBV5-1	TGCGCCAGCAGCCAAACAGCTGGCACAGATACGCAGTATTTT	CASSQTAGTDTQYF
.	.	TRBJ1-6	TRBV19	TGTGCCAGTAGTATCGACAGCACCTGGGCTTCACCCCTCCACTTT	CASSIDSTWASPLHF
.	.	TRBJ2-2	TRBV7-3	TGTGCCAGCAGCCCTGAACTACGGCCCACCGGGGAGCTGTTTTTT	CASSPELRPTGELFF
.	.	TRBJ2-3	TRBV5-1	TGCGCCAGCAGCCGAAATGGACTAGGGACACCAGATACGCAGTATTTT	CASSRNGLGTPDTQYF
.	.	TRBJ2-2	TRBV3-1/TRBV3-2	TGTGCCAGCAGCCATTGCGAGCCTCCAGGGGCCGGGGAGCTGTTTTTT	CASSHCEPPGAGELFF
TRBD2	.	TRBJ2-1	TRBV7-2	TGTGCCAGCAGCTTCTTAAGCGGGGGGCGGGACAATGAGCAGTTCTTC	CASSFLSGGRDNEQFF
.	.	TRBJ1-5	TRBV23-1	TGCGCCAGCAGTCAACCCCCCCGGAGGCCAGGGGATCAGCCCCAGCATTTT	CASSQPPRRPGDQPQHF
.	.	TRBJ1-3	TRBV2	TGTGCCAGCAGTACCCCTGTATGGGGGGTCACTGGAAACACCATATATTTT	CASSTPVWGVTGNTIYF
TRBD2	.	TRBJ2-2	TRBV7-9	TGTGCCAGCAGCGGGGGTGAAATAGCGGGGGCCACGGGTTACTCCGGGGAGCTGTTTTTT	CASSGGEIAGATGYSGELFF
.	few	TRBJ2-5	TRBV2	TGTGCCAGCACGGGTCGGACTAGAGGGGGGCTTAGGGGAGAGACCCAGTACTTC	CASTGRTRGGLRGETQYF
.	.	TRBJ1-1	TRBV2	TGTGCCAGCAGTGAGCGGCGGAACACTGAAGCTTTCTTT	CASSERRNTEAFF
.	few	TRBJ2-3	TRBV18	TGTGCCAGCTCACCACCGGGAGGAACAGCATCAGATACGCAGTATTTT	CASSPPGGTASDTQYF
.	.	TRBJ1-1	TRBV18	TGTGCCAGCTCACCACAGAACAGCATTGAAGCTTTCTTT	CASSPQNSIEAFF
.	few	TRBJ1-2	TRBV19	TGTGCCAGTAGCGACAGGCCCTATGGCTACACCTTC	CASSDRPYGYTF
.	.	TRBJ1-2	TRBV15	TGTGCCACCAGCAGAGTCGGCGGAAACTATGGCTACACCTTC	CATSRVGGNYGYTF
TRBD2	.	TRBJ2-2	TRBV2	TGTGCCAGCAGGGGACTAGCGGACACCGGGGAGCTGTTTTTT	CASRGLADTGELFF
.	.	TRBJ2-7	TRBV9	TGTGCCAGCAGCTGGTCGGGGAGCGGTCCCTACGAGCAGTACTTC	CASSWSGSGPYEQYF
.	.	TRBJ2-2	TRBV30	TGTGCCTGGAGCAAGGGGCTTTTCACCGGGGAGCTGTTTTTT	CAWSKGLFTGELFF
.	.	TRBJ1-2	TRBV27	TGTGCCAGCAGTCCAGACGGGGCTAACTATGGCTACACCTTC	CASSPDGANYGYTF